This TCR beta chain originates from a study of T cells in Graves' hyperthyroidism and ophthalmopathy. Findings and caveats of the study: Ophthalmopathy was predicted by the model a median of approximately 6 months ahead of onset. The blood repertoire included most of the expanded thyroid clonotypes above 0.001.

Germline V gene lookup returns CDR1 LNHDA and CDR2 SQIVND (reference sequence). The V gene lost 3 bases and the J gene lost 2 bases, with 11 bases spanning the gap. The CDR3 runs to 15 residues. Thyroid ultrasound and orbital computed tomography, with clinical symptoms and serum thyroxine and TRAb, informed diagnoses. This clonotype was detected only once. The antigen remains undetermined. Researchers took RNA transcripts and amplified the TCR beta CDR3 regions from them. HTBI primers were used for first-round RT-PCR of the TCR CDR3. Each CDR3 protein is one row after TCRdb ran MiXCR on the multiplex PCR reads. The sample records 350,000 or so distinct CDR3 sequences, about 20% being singletons.

The sample consisted of blood. This receptor was obtained from a woman aged 45 to 65 with Graves' hyperthyroidism. The V call is TRBV19, the J call TRBJ1-5; no firm D call. The CDR3 sequence is CASSITPSGNQPQHF. Written as DNA, the CDR3 is TGTGCCAGTAGTATCACCCCGTCGGGCAATCAGCCCCAGCATTTT.